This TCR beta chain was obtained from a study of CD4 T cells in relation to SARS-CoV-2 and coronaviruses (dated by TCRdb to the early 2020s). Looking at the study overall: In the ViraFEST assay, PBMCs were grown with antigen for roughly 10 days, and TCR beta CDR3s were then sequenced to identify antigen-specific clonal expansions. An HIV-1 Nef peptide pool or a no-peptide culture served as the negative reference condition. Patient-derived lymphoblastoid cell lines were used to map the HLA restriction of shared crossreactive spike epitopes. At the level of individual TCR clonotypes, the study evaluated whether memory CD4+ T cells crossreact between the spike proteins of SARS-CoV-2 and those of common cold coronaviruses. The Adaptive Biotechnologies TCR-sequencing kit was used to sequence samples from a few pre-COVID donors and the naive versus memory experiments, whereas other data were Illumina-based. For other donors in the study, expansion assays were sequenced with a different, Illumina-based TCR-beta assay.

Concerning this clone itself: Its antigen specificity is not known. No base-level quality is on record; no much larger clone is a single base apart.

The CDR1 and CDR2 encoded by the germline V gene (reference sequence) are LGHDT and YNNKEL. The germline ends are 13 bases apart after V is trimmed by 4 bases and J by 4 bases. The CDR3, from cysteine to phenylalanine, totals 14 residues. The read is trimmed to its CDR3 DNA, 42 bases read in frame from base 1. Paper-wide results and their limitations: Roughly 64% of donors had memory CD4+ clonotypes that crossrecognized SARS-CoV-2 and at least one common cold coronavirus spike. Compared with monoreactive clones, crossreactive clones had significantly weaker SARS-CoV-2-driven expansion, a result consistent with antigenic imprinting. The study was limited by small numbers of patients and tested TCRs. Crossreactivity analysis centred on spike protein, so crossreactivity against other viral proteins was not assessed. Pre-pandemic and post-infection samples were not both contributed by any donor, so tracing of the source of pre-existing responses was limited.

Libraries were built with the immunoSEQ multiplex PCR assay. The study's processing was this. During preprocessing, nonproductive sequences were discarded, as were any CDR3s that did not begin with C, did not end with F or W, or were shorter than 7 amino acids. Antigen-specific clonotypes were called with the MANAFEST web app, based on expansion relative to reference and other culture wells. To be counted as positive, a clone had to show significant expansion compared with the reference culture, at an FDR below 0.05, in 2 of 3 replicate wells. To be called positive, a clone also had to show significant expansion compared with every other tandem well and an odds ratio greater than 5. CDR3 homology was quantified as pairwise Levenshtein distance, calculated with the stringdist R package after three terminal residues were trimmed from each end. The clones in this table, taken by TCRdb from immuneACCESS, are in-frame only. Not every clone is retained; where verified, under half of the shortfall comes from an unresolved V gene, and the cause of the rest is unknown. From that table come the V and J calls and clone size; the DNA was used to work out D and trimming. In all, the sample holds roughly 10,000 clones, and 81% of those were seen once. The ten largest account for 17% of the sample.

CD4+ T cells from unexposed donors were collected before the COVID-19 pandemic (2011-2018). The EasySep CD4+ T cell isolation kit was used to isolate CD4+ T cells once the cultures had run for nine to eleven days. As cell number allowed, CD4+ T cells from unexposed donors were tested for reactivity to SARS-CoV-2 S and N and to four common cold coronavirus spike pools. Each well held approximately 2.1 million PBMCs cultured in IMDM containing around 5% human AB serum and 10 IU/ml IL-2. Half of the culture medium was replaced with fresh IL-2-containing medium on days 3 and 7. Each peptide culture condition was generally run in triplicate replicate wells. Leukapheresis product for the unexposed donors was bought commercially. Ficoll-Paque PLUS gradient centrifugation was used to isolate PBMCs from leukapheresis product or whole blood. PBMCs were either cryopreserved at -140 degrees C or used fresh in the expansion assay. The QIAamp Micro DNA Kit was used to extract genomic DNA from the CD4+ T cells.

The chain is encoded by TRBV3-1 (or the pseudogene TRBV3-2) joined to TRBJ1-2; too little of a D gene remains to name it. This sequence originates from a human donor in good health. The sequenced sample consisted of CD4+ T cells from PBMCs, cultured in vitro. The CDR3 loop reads CASSPRSDGYGYTF. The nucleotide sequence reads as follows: TGTGCCAGCAGCCCCCGGTCGGATGGCTATGGCTACACCTTC.